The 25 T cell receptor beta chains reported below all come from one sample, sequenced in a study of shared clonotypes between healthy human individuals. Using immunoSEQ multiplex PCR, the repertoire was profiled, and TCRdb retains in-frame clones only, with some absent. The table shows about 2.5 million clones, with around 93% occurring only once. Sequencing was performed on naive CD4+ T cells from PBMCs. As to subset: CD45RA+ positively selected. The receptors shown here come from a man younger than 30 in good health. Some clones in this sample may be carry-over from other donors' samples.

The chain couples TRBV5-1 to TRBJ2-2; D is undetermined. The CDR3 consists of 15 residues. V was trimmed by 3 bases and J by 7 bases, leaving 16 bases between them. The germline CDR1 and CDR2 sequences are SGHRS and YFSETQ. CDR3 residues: CASSSNSGPGGELFF. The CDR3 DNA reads TGCGCCAGCAGCTCCAACAGTGGGCCTGGCGGGGAGCTGTTTTTT.

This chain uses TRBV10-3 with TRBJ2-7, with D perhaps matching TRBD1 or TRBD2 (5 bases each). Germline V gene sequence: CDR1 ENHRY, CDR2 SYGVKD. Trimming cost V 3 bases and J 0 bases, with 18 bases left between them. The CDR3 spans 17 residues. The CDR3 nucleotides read TGTGCCATCAGTGATTTGGGGACGCGTGAAGCCTCCTACGAGCAGTACTTC. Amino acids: CAISDLGTREASYEQYF.

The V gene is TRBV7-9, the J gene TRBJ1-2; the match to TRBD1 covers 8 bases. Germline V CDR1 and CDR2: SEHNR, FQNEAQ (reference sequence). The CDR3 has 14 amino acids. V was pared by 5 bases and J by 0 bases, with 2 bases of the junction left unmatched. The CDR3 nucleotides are TGTGCCAGCAGCGCGACAGGGGCTAACTATGGCTACACCTTC. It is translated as CASSATGANYGYTF.

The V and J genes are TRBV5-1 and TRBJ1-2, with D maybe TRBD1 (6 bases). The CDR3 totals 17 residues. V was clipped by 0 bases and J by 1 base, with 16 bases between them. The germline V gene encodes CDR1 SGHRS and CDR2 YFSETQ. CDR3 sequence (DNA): TGCGCCAGCAGCTTGGCGGGGGCGACGTCTTTTAACTATGGCTACACCTTC. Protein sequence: CASSLAGATSFNYGYTF.

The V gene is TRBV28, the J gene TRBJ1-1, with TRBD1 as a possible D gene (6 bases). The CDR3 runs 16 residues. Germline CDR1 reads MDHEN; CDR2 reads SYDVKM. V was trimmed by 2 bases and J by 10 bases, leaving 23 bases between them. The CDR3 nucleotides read TGTGCCAGCAGTTTAGGTGGGGAGATTAGGGGGTTCGGAGCTTTCTTT. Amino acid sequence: CASSLGGEIRGFGAFF. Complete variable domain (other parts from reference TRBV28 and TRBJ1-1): DVKVTQSSRYLVKRTGEKVFLECVQDMDHENMFWYRQDPGLGLRLIYFSYDVKMKEKGDIPEGYSVSREKKERFSLILESASTNQTSMYLCASSLGGEIRGFGAFFGQGTRLTVV.

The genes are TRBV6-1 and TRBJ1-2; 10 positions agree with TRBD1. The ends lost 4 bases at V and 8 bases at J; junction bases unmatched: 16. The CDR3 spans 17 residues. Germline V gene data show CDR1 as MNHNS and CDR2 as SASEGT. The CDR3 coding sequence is TGTGCCAGCAGTGTCACCAAGGGGACAGGGGAGGTTGGGGGCTACACCTTC. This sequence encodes CASSVTKGTGEVGGYTF.

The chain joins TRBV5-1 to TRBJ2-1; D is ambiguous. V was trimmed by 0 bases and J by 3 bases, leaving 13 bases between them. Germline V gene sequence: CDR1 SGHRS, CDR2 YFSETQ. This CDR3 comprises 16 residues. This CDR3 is CASSLVSGVDYNEQFF. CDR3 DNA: TGCGCCAGCAGCTTGGTATCTGGAGTTGACTACAATGAGCAGTTCTTC.

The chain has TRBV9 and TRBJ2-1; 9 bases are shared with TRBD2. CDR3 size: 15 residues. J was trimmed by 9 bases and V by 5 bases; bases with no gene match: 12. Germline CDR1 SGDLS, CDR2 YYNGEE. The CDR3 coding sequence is TGTGCCAGCAGTAGAGATGGCGGGAGGGCCCGTGAGCAGTTCTTC. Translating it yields CASSRDGGRAREQFF. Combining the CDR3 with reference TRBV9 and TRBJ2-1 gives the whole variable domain DSGVTQTPKHLITATGQRVTLRCSPRSGDLSVYWYQQSLDQGLQFLIQYYNGEERAKGNILERFSAQQFPDLHSELNLSSLELGDSALYFCASSRDGGRAREQFFGPGTRLTVL.

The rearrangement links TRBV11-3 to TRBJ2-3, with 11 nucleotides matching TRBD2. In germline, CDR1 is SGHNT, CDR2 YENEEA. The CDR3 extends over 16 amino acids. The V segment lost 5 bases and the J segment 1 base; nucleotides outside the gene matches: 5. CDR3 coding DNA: TGTGCCAGCAGCCCGGGACTAGCGGACGGCACAGATACGCAGTATTTT. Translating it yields CASSPGLADGTDTQYF. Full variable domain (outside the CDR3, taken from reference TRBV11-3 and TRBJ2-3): EAGVVQSPRYKIIEKKQPVAFWCNPISGHNTLYWYLQNLGQGPELLIRYENEEAVDDSQLPKDRFSAERLKGVDSTLKIQPAELGDSAVYLCASSPGLADGTDTQYFGPGTRLTVL.

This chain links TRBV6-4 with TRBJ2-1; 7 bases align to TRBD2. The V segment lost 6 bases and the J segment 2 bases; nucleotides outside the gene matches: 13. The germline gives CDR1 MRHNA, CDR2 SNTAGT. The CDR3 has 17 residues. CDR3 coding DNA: TGTGCCAGCAGCCCACCCCTGGGACTAACCCCCTACAATGAGCAGTTCTTC. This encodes CASSPPLGLTPYNEQFF.

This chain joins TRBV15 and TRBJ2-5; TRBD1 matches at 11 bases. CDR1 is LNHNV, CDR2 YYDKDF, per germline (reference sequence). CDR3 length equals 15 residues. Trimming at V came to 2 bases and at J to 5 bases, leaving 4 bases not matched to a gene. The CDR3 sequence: CATSRKGQGGETQYF. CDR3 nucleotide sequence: TGTGCCACCAGCAGAAAGGGACAGGGGGGGGAGACCCAGTACTTC.

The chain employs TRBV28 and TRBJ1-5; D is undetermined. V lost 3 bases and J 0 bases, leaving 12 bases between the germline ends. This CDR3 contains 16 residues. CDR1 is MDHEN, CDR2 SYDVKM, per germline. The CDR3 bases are TGTGCCAGCAGTTTGGGTCAGGCAAATAGCAATCAGCCCCAGCATTTT. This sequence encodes CASSLGQANSNQPQHF.

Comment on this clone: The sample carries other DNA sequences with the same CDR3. CDR3: CASSLMGQMNTEAFF. The CDR3 DNA sequence: TGCGCCAGCAGCTTGATGGGACAGATGAACACTGAAGCTTTCTTT. The rearrangement joins TRBV5-1 to TRBJ1-1; 7 positions agree with TRBD1. CDR1 and CDR2 from the germline V gene are SGHRS and YFSETQ. The CDR3 length is 15 residues. J was trimmed by 0 bases and V by 1 base; bases with no gene match: 3.

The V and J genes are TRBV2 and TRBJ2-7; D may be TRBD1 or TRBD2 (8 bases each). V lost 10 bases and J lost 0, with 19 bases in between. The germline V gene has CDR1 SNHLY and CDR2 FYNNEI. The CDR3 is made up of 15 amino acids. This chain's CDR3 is CATGGRGTSSYEQYF. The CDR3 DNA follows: TGTGCCACAGGGGGCCGCGGGACTAGCTCCTACGAGCAGTACTTC.

The CDR3 nucleotides are TGCGCCAGCAGCCAAGGCATCCCCACCTCCTCGGAAGAGCAGTACTTC. Translated, it gives CASSQGIPTSSEEQYF. The V gene is TRBV4-1, the J gene TRBJ2-7, with unresolved D. Germline V gene sequence: CDR1 MGHRA, CDR2 YSYEKL. V was clipped by 1 base and J by 7 bases, with 20 bases between them. The CDR3 consists of 16 residues.

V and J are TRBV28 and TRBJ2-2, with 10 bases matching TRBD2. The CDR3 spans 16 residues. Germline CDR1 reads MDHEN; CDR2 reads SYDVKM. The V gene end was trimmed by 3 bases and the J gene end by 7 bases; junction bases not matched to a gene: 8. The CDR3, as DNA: TGTGCCAGCAGTTTCTCTCTAGCGGGAGAGCACGGGGAGCTGTTTTTT. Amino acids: CASSFSLAGEHGELFF.

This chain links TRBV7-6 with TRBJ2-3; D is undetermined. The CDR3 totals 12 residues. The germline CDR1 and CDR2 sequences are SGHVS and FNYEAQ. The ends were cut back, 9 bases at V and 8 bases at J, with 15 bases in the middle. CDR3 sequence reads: CASNPRGGTQYF. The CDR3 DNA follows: TGTGCCAGTAATCCCCGAGGCGGTACGCAGTATTTT.

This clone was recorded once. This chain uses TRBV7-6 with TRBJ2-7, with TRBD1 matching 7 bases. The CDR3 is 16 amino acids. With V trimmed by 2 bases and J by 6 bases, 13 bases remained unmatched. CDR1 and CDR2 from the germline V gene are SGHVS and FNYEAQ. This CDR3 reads CASSLTSGGSTLEQYF. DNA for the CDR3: TGTGCCAGCAGCTTAACCTCAGGGGGATCAACCCTCGAGCAGTACTTC.

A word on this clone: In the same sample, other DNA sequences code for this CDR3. This CDR3 reads CASSLDGETQYF. The DNA of the CDR3 is TGCGCCAGCAGCTTAGATGGAGAGACCCAGTACTTC. The V call is TRBV5-1, the J call TRBJ2-5; D gene unclear. V was shortened by 2 bases and J by 4 bases, with 6 bases between the two germline ends. CDR1 is SGHRS and CDR2 is YFSETQ in the germline V gene. This CDR3 spans 12 amino acids.

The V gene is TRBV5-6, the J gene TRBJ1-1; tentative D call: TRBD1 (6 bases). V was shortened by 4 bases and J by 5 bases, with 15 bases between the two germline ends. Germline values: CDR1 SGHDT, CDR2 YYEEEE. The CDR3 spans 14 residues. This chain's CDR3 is CASSGGGARTEAFF. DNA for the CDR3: TGTGCCAGCAGCGGTGGGGGGGCCAGGACTGAAGCTTTCTTT.

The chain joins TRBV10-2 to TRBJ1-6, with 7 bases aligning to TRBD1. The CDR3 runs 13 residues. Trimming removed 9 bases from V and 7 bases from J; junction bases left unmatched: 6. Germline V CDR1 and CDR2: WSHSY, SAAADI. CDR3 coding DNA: TGCGCCAGTAGGAGGGGGCTCAATTCACCCCTCCACTTT. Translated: CASRRGLNSPLHF.

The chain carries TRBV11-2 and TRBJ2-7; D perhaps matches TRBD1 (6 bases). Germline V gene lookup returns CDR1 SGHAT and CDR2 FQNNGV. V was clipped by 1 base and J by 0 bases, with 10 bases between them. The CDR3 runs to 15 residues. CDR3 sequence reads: CASSLGAGASYEQYF. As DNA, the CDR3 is TGTGCCAGCAGCTTAGGCGCAGGGGCCTCCTACGAGCAGTACTTC.

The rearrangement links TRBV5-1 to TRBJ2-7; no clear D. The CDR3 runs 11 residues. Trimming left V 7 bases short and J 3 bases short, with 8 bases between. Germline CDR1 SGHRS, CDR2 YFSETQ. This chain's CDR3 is CASGEGYEQYF. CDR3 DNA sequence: TGCGCCAGCGGGGAAGGCTACGAGCAGTACTTC.

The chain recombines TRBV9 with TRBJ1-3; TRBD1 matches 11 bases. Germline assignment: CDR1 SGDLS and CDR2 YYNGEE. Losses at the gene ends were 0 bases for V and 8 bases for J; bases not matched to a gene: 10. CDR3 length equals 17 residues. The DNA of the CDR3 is TGTGCCAGCAGCGTAGCAGCGGGGACAGGGGGGGGAGACACCATATATTTT. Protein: CASSVAAGTGGGDTIYF. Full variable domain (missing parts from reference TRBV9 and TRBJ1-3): DSGVTQTPKHLITATGQRVTLRCSPRSGDLSVYWYQQSLDQGLQFLIQYYNGEERAKGNILERFSAQQFPDLHSELNLSSLELGDSALYFCASSVAAGTGGGDTIYFGEGSWLTVV.

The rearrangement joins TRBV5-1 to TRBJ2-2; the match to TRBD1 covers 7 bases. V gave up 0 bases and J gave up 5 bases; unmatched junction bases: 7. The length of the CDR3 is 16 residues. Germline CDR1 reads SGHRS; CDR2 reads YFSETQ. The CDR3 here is CASSLEGAGGTGELFF. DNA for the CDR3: TGCGCCAGCAGCTTGGAGGGCGCAGGGGGTACCGGGGAGCTGTTTTTT.